Here is one T cell receptor beta chain with its context. In its sample, this clone was seen once. Its antigen is currently not known. No qualities accompany the bases; no much larger clone lies one base away. The sample's time point label is to be understood as: about 28 days (+/-7) after the second vaccine dose. AZD1222 recipients with second doses at about 4 weeks or about 12 weeks were pooled, because spike-specific TCR depth and breadth did not differ between schedules. The vaccinee samples were drawn from two UK trials, COV001 and COV002, one of which was a single-blind randomized controlled phase 2/3 trial testing AZD1222 (ChAdOx1 nCoV-19) in healthy adults. For TCRbeta chain sequencing, PBMC samples from trial participants were taken at day 0 and at day 28 after the second dose. This sample is part of a study of T cell responses to AZD1222 COVID-19 vaccine (dated by TCRdb to 2020 to 2023). For context, the study as a whole: TCR sequencing was performed for approximately 240 trial participants, of whom approximately 200 were given two doses of AZD1222 and around 26 were given two doses of MenACWY control vaccine. Trial participants were enrolled into age subgroups of 18-55, 56-69 and 70-plus years, which contained approximately 150, 28 and 58 TCR-sequenced participants, respectively.

The CDR3 regions of human TCRbeta chains were analyzed by immunosequencing. In the paper's pipeline: Repertoire TCRs were checked for matches against a reference library of SARS-CoV-2-specific TCRs that had been generated using the MIRA antigen-specificity platform. Breadth was defined as the fraction of unique TCRs that were SARS-CoV-2-associated, and depth was defined as the fraction of total T cells that were SARS-CoV-2-associated. Each spike-specific TCR was assigned to its reactive spike region and to a CD4 or CD8 class using the MIRA data. Log10-transformed breadth and depth values were compared by one-way ANOVA with Sidak's multiple comparisons tests. TCRdb carries this immuneACCESS record with in-frame sequences only. Its versions omit some clonotypes, under half of them owing to an unresolved V gene in the studies checked, with the rest unexplained. V and J calls and clone size are given by that table; D and trimming were obtained from the DNA. The sample contains under 120,000 clones, 87% of them found a single time. The ten biggest clones cover about 2.5% of the sample.

General study outcomes and caveats: CD4 TCRs associated with the vaccine covered the entire spike protein, and the dominant responses were in regions 160-218 and 743-854. No day 14 peak-response samples were available, so repertoires were characterized only after the peak T cell response. Conclusions about previously exposed vaccinees are limited because only six or seven AZD1222 recipients were SARS-CoV-2 seropositive at baseline. Reportedly, close to half of the unique spike-specific TCRs recognized epitopes lying outside the regions that are mutated in the B.1.351 and B.1.1.7 variants. The 56-69-year group was small, and its depth increase did not reach significance, likely because of low power. Participants were mostly white British, with more females than males. The authors suggested clonal diversity may have been underestimated. A significant rise in spike-specific TCR breadth and depth was observed after two AZD1222 doses relative to day 0 and relative to MenACWY recipients.

CDR3 length: 19 amino acids, cysteine to phenylalanine. Only the CDR3 region is kept as DNA, spanning 57 bases read in frame from base 1. CDR1 and CDR2 are read off the germline V gene as SGHRS and YFSETQ. V is cut back by 5 bases and J by 9 bases, with 24 bases in the junction unmatched. The TCR comes from an adult who received the AZD1222 COVID-19 vaccine. The sequenced sample was peripheral blood, obtained 28 days after the second AZD1222 dose. The receptor chain draws on TRBV5-1 and TRBJ2-1, with TRBD1 identical over 9 junction bases. CDR3 loop: CASSSPSGTGMSTVIEQFF. The DNA sequence is as follows: TGCGCCAGCAGTTCTCCCTCCGGGACAGGGATGTCCACTGTGATTGAGCAGTTCTTC.